This is a list of T cell receptor beta chains from one sample in a study of OX40 agonist ivuxolimab in advanced cancers. The repertoire was sequenced with immunoSEQ multiplex PCR; TCRdb's copy has only in-frame clones and lacks some. The table includes about 54,000 clones, about 89% detected once. The sample here was CD4+ or CD8+ T cells sorted from blood, taken in a trial of the OX40 agonist ivuxolimab. The source of these receptors is an adult with an advanced solid tumor such as melanoma, head and neck, liver or kidney cancer. The CDR3 runs from the conserved cysteine through the conserved F or W. Each record gives: J gene, V gene, clone size, D gene, CDR3 DNA, CDR3 protein. A D gene is named only where the DNA matches it firmly. Clone size is not always given. Where it is, it says once, few, many or a class for expanded clones.

J: TRBJ2-5; V: TRBV18; size: few; D: TRBD2; DNA: TGTGCCAGCTCACCCGCGACTAGCGGGAACCAAGAGACCCAGTACTTC; CDR3: CASSPATSGNQETQYF
J: TRBJ1-6; V: TRBV5-6; size: -; D: -; DNA: TGTGCCAGCAGCCCGGTCGGAATTTCACCCCTCCACTTT; CDR3: CASSPVGISPLHF
J: TRBJ1-1; V: TRBV6-5; size: -; D: -; DNA: TGTGCCAGCAGACGACAGTCTGAAGCTTTCTTT; CDR3: CASRRQSEAFF
J: TRBJ2-3; V: TRBV5-1; size: -; D: TRBD2; DNA: TGCGCCAGCCACCGGGGGGGGTGGGACACAGATACGCAGTATTTT; CDR3: CASHRGGWDTDTQYF
J: TRBJ1-5; V: TRBV6-5; size: -; D: -; DNA: TGTGCCAGCAGTTACTCTGGAAATAGCAATCAGCCCCAGCATTTT; CDR3: CASSYSGNSNQPQHF
J: TRBJ2-6; V: TRBV5-3; size: -; D: -; DNA: TGTGCCAGAAGCGAAGGGGAATCTGGGGCCAACGTCCTGACTTTC; CDR3: CARSEGESGANVLTF
J: TRBJ2-7; V: TRBV6-6; size: -; D: TRBD2; DNA: TGTGCCAGCAGGTATTTAGCGGGAGGCGACGAGCAGTACTTC; CDR3: CASRYLAGGDEQYF
J: TRBJ1-5; V: TRBV7-8; size: -; D: -; DNA: TGTGCCAGCAGCGTAGGGGGTGATCAGCCCCAGCATTTT; CDR3: CASSVGGDQPQHF
J: TRBJ1-2; V: TRBV29-1; size: -; D: TRBD1; DNA: TGCAGCGTGGGGGACAGGGGGTCTTATGGCTACACCTTC; CDR3: CSVGDRGSYGYTF
J: TRBJ2-3; V: TRBV27; size: -; D: -; DNA: TGTGCCAGCAGTTTAAGGCCCCCAGATACGCAGTATTTT; CDR3: CASSLRPPDTQYF
J: TRBJ1-2; V: TRBV10-1; size: -; D: -; DNA: TGCGCCAGCAGTGAGACAGGATCCTATGGCTACACCTTC; CDR3: CASSETGSYGYTF
J: TRBJ2-6; V: TRBV11-2; size: -; D: TRBD1; DNA: TGTGCCACCCCGCCCCGGACAGGGACCCTGTGGGGGGCCAACGTCCTGACTTTC; CDR3: CATPPRTGTLWGANVLTF
J: TRBJ2-3; V: TRBV7-2; size: -; D: TRBD2; DNA: TGTGCCAGCAGCACCGACGGGGGGTACACAGATACGCAGTATTTT; CDR3: CASSTDGGYTDTQYF
J: TRBJ2-7; V: TRBV2; size: -; D: -; DNA: TGTGCCAGCAGGGATGGCAGGGGTTACGAGCAGTACTTC; CDR3: CASRDGRGYEQYF
J: TRBJ2-7; V: TRBV30; size: -; D: -; DNA: TGTGCCTGGAGTGGGGGGATCACCTACGAGCAGTACTTC; CDR3: CAWSGGITYEQYF
J: TRBJ1-4; V: TRBV9; size: -; D: -; DNA: TGTGCCAGCAGCGTGGGGCAGGGAAGTGAAAAACTGTTTTTT; CDR3: CASSVGQGSEKLFF
J: TRBJ1-3; V: TRBV19; size: -; D: -; DNA: TGTGCCAGTAGCCCGGGCCAAACAGGATACACCATATATTTT; CDR3: CASSPGQTGYTIYF
J: TRBJ1-5; V: TRBV19; size: once; D: -; DNA: TGTGCCAGCCAAGGGAGTTTCAATCAGCCCCAGCATTTT; CDR3: CASQGSFNQPQHF
J: TRBJ1-1; V: TRBV30; size: -; D: -; DNA: TGTGCCTGGAGTTCTACACCCTACACTGAAGCTTTCTTT; CDR3: CAWSSTPYTEAFF
J: TRBJ1-6; V: TRBV18; size: -; D: -; DNA: TGTGCCAGCTCACCACGGGATAGAGAACCCCTCCACTTT; CDR3: CASSPRDREPLHF
J: TRBJ2-3; V: TRBV5-6; size: -; D: -; DNA: TGTGCCAGCAGCTTGCCGGCTCTAGGGAGGGATACGCAGTATTTT; CDR3: CASSLPALGRDTQYF
J: TRBJ2-1; V: TRBV10-1; size: -; D: TRBD2; DNA: TGCGCCAGCAGTGAGGGGGCGGGGGGCCTGGATGAGCAGTTCTTC; CDR3: CASSEGAGGLDEQFF
J: TRBJ1-2; V: TRBV14; size: -; D: -; DNA: TGTGCCAGCAGCCCCCGACGGAATTCATATGGCTACACCTTC; CDR3: CASSPRRNSYGYTF
J: TRBJ2-3; V: TRBV5-4; size: -; D: TRBD2; DNA: TGTGCCAGCAGCTTTGTAGCGGGGGGACCCACAGATACGCAGTATTTT; CDR3: CASSFVAGGPTDTQYF
J: TRBJ1-5; V: TRBV27; size: -; D: -; DNA: TGTGCCAGCAGTCCCGCCACTAATCAGCCCCAGCATTTT; CDR3: CASSPATNQPQHF
J: TRBJ1-1; V: TRBV6-5; size: -; D: -; DNA: TGTGCCAGCAGGCTTTCTAGGGTCATGAACACTGAAGCTTTCTTT; CDR3: CASRLSRVMNTEAFF
J: TRBJ1-3; V: TRBV9; size: -; D: -; DNA: TGTGCCAGCAGCGTGTCCGAGAGCTCTGGAAACACCATATATTTT; CDR3: CASSVSESSGNTIYF
J: TRBJ1-3; V: TRBV30; size: -; D: -; DNA: TGTGCCTGGAGCCTCTTAGCAAACACCATATATTTT; CDR3: CAWSLLANTIYF
J: TRBJ1-2; V: TRBV5-1; size: -; D: TRBD1; DNA: TGCGCCAGCAGCTCCGGACAGGCCTTAAACTATGGCTACACCTTC; CDR3: CASSSGQALNYGYTF
J: TRBJ2-5; V: TRBV28; size: -; D: -; DNA: TGTGCCAGCAGCGCTGTGGGGGGTGAAGAGGACCAGTACTTC; CDR3: CASSAVGGEEDQYF
J: TRBJ1-2; V: TRBV7-8; size: -; D: TRBD1; DNA: TGTGCCAGCAGCACAGGGACAGCCTCTTACTCTAACTATGGCTACACCTTC; CDR3: CASSTGTASYSNYGYTF
J: TRBJ1-1; V: TRBV4-2; size: -; D: -; DNA: TGTGCCAGCAGCCAACATGTACAAGGAATGGTCCGCACTGAAGCTTTCTTT; CDR3: CASSQHVQGMVRTEAFF
J: TRBJ1-4; V: TRBV30; size: -; D: -; DNA: TGTGCCTGGAGACAGGAGGAAAAACTGTTTTTT; CDR3: CAWRQEEKLFF
J: TRBJ2-1; V: TRBV5-5; size: once; D: -; DNA: TGTGCCAGCAGCTTGCTGAGAGGGGGCAATGAGCAGTTCTTC; CDR3: CASSLLRGGNEQFF